This TCR beta chain was documented in a study of blood T cells in healthy people across ages. Points from the study as a whole: TCR beta diversity per million T cells fell roughly linearly with age. Considered underestimates were the diversity estimates obtained from one million T cells.

This clonotype was observed a few times. Its matching antigen is unknown. Alongside a J-beta primer mix, a sample-barcoded 5' primer served in a second PCR lasting roughly 7 to 12 cycles. MiXCR, run by TCRdb on the 5' RACE reads, gives a single entry per CDR3 protein. The table lists about 580,000 distinct CDR3 sequences, 45% to 55% of them singletons. J lost 4 bases, V lost 5 bases, and 2 bases had no gene match. The germline gives CDR1 SEHNR, CDR2 FQNEAQ (reference sequence). The CDR3 loop spans 14 amino acids. This chain uses TRBV7-9 with TRBJ2-3; 11 bases match TRBD2. The clonotype was recovered from a man older than 75 in good health. The source material was blood. This CDR3 reads CASSISGRADTQYF. DNA for the CDR3: TGTGCCAGCAGCATTAGCGGGAGGGCAGATACGCAGTATTTT.